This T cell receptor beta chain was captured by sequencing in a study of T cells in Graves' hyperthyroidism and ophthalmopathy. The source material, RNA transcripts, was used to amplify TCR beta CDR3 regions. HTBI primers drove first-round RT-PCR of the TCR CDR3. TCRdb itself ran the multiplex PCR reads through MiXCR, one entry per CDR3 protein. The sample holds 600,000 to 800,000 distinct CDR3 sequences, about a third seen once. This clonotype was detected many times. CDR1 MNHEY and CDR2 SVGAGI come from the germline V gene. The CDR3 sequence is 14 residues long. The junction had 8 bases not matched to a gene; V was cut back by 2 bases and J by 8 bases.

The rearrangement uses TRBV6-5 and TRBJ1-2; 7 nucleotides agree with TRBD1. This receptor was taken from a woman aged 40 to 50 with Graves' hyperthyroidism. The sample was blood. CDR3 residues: CASSYRGRGHGYTF. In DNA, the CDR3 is TGTGCCAGCAGTTACCGAGGGAGGGGGCACGGCTACACCTTC.